This entry lists 30 T cell receptor beta chains sequenced from one sample in a study of T cell responses to AZD1222 COVID-19 vaccine. The table came from immunoSEQ multiplex PCR; TCRdb's copy has only in-frame clones and leaves some out. This sample yields around 150,000 clones, of which around 92% are seen a single time; approximately 1.2% belongs to the top ten. Source: peripheral blood, taken 28 days after the second AZD1222 dose. These receptors all come from an adult who received the AZD1222 COVID-19 vaccine.

This chain connects TRBV24-1 to TRBJ2-5, with 8 bases lining up with TRBD1. Trimming removed 4 bases from V and 4 bases from J; junction bases left unmatched: 16. Looked up from germline, CDR1 is KGHDR and CDR2 is SFDVKD. The CDR3 is made up of 18 amino acids. Here the CDR3 DNA reads TGTGCCACCAGTGACCCGAGGATTGGCAGGGGGCGCGGAGAGACCCAGTACTTC. It translates to CATSDPRIGRGRGETQYF.

This clone was recorded once. Germline and junction disagree at one end, which may indicate a read error. This specimen includes other DNA sequences encoding the same CDR3. The chain joins TRBV18 to TRBJ1-1; D unclear. The germline V gene has CDR1 KGHSH and CDR2 LQKENI. CDR3 length: 13 residues. The CDR3 nucleotides are TGTGCCAGCTCCCCACCGGGGAACACTGAAGCTTTCTTT. It specifies CASSPPGNTEAFF.

This chain's CDR3 is CASSQDWDSSYEQYF. CDR3 DNA: TGCGCCAGCAGCCAAGATTGGGACAGCTCCTACGAGCAGTACTTC. The chain recombines TRBV4-3 with TRBJ2-7; TRBD1 agrees at 7 bases. CDR1 is LGHNA, CDR2 YSLEER, per germline. CDR3 size: 15 residues. The V gene end was trimmed by 0 bases and the J gene end by 0 bases; junction bases not matched to a gene: 2.

The genes are TRBV7-9 and TRBJ2-7; no firm D call. Trimming took 1 base from V and 2 from J, leaving 6 bases between them. There are 13 residues in the CDR3. CDR1 and CDR2 (germline): SEHNR, FQNEAQ (reference sequence). The CDR3 DNA reads TGTGCCAGCAGCTTAGGGCAACCCTACGAGCAGTACTTC. Amino acid sequence: CASSLGQPYEQYF. Looking up the rest from reference TRBV7-9 and TRBJ2-7 gives the full variable domain: DTGVSQNPRHKITKRGQNVTFRCDPISEHNRLYWYRQTLGQGPEFLTYFQNEAQLEKSRLLSDRFSAERPKGSFSTLEIQRTEQGDSAMYLCASSLGQPYEQYFGPGTRLTVT.

The V call is TRBV19, the J call TRBJ1-3, with D uncertain. The V gene lost 5 bases and the J gene lost 0 bases, with 8 bases spanning the gap. This CDR3 comprises 14 residues. Germline CDR1 is LNHDA and CDR2 is SQIVND (reference sequence). The CDR3: CASSYDSSGNTIYF. DNA of the CDR3: TGTGCCAGTAGTTACGACTCCTCTGGAAACACCATATATTTT.

J is TRBJ1-4 and V is TRBV6-5; TRBD1 matches 8 bases. This CDR3 spans 14 amino acids. The germline V gene encodes CDR1 MNHEY and CDR2 SVGAGI. With V trimmed by 5 bases and J by 7 bases, 6 bases remained unmatched. The CDR3 here is CASSMDRVGEKLFF. In nucleotides, the CDR3 is TGTGCCAGCAGTATGGACAGGGTGGGTGAAAAACTGTTTTTT.

J is TRBJ1-2 and V is TRBV28; perhaps TRBD1 as D (6 bases). Looked up from germline, CDR1 is MDHEN and CDR2 is SYDVKM. V was trimmed by 4 bases and J by 3 bases, leaving 15 bases between them. There are 15 residues in the CDR3. CDR3 in amino acids: CASSSPLTGDYGYTF. The DNA for the CDR3 is TGTGCCAGCAGTTCCCCCCTGACAGGAGACTATGGCTACACCTTC.

This clone was seen a single time. The chain has TRBV7-2 and TRBJ2-2, with 10 bases fitting TRBD2. Unmatched junction bases numbered 6, after V lost 1 base and J lost 4 bases. Germline V CDR1 and CDR2: SGHTA, FQGNSA. The CDR3 extends over 17 amino acids. CDR3: CASSLERSGGITGELFF. CDR3 DNA sequence: TGTGCCAGCAGCTTAGAGCGTAGCGGGGGGATCACCGGGGAGCTGTTTTTT. Together with reference TRBV7-2 and TRBJ2-2, the CDR3 gives the full variable domain: GAGVSQSPSNKVTEKGKDVELRCDPISGHTALYWYRQSLGQGLEFLIYFQGNSAPDKSGLPSDRFSAERTGGSVSTLTIQRTQQEDSAVYLCASSLERSGGITGELFFGEGSRLTVL.

This chain connects TRBV7-8 to TRBJ1-2; 7 positions match TRBD1. Germline lookup yields CDR1 SGHVS and CDR2 FQNEAQ. This CDR3 is 15 amino acids long. The junction had 15 bases not matched to a gene; V was cut back by 5 bases and J by 9 bases. The DNA of the CDR3 is TGTGCCAGCAGCCCATCGCGAGGGGGCGATTTTCGCTACACCTTC. Its protein is CASSPSRGGDFRYTF. The full variable domain, completed using reference TRBV7-8 and TRBJ1-2, is GAGVSQSPRYKVAKRGQDVALRCDPISGHVSLFWYQQALGQGPEFLTYFQNEAQLDKSGLPSDRFFAERPEGSVSTLKIQRTQQEDSAVYLCASSPSRGGDFRYTFGSGTRLTVV.

This clone was detected a few times. This chain joins TRBV12-3 or TRBV12-4 and TRBJ1-6; D remains ambiguous. Trimming stripped 1 base from V and 9 bases from J, with 4 bases between. The CDR3 is made up of 12 amino acids. CDR3 DNA: TGTGCCAGCAGTTTAGTCGGTTCACCCCTCCACTTT. Its translation is CASSLVGSPLHF.

The chain is built from TRBV30 and TRBJ1-1; 9 bases agree with TRBD1. Per the germline V gene, CDR1 is GTSNPN and CDR2 is SVGIG (reference sequence). V shed 0 bases and J 1 base; nucleotides not matched to a gene: 12. This CDR3 has 18 residues. The CDR3 DNA is TGTGCCTGGAGTGTATTTTCGGCGACAGGGGGGGGGAACACTGAAGCTTTCTTT. Translating gives CAWSVFSATGGGNTEAFF.

The chain joins TRBV29-1 to TRBJ1-4; TRBD1 matches 10 bases. Per the germline V gene, CDR1 is SQVTM and CDR2 is ANQGSEA. V shed 4 bases and J 7 bases; nucleotides not matched to a gene: 9. This CDR3 has 15 residues. The CDR3 DNA reads as TGCAGCGTTGTCGATTTCCGGGACAGGGGTGAAAAACTGTTTTTT. It encodes CSVVDFRDRGEKLFF.

The rearrangement links TRBV7-8 to TRBJ1-1; TRBD1 matches 7 bases. The CDR3 runs to 15 residues. CDR1 and CDR2 (germline): SGHVS, FQNEAQ. Germline trimming cut 7 bases from V and 2 bases from J; bases unmatched to any gene: 10. CDR3 in amino acids: CASKGAGGYNTEAFF. In DNA form, the CDR3 reads TGTGCCAGCAAGGGGGCAGGGGGTTACAACACTGAAGCTTTCTTT.

The gene calls are TRBV6-2 or TRBV6-3 and TRBJ2-1; TRBD2 is a possible D gene (6 bases). Germline V gene data show CDR1 as MNHEY and CDR2 as SVGEGT. V dropped 4 bases and J dropped 2 bases, with 12 bases sitting between them. The length of the CDR3 is 15 residues. The CDR3, as DNA: TGTGCCAGCAGTTCTCCGGGAGTCCCCTACAATGAGCAGTTCTTC. Translation gives CASSSPGVPYNEQFF.

This clone was seen more than once but under ten times. The chain carries TRBV4-2 and TRBJ1-6, with 9 bases aligning to TRBD1. The CDR3 sequence is 17 residues long. CDR1 is LGHNA, CDR2 YNFKEQ, per germline. V lost 5 bases to trimming and J lost 4 bases; unmatched junction nucleotides: 9. The chain's CDR3 is CASSSRADRGYNSPLHF. The CDR3 DNA follows: TGTGCCAGCAGCTCGAGGGCGGACAGGGGATATAATTCACCCCTCCACTTT.

The chain employs TRBV19 and TRBJ1-2; no clear D. V was trimmed by 7 bases and J by 3 bases, leaving 6 bases between them. Germline CDR1 LNHDA, CDR2 SQIVND (reference sequence). CDR3 length equals 11 residues. CDR3 region: CASNSHYGYTF. The CDR3 bases are TGTGCCAGTAATAGTCACTATGGCTACACCTTC.

The genes are TRBV18 and TRBJ2-5; tentative D call: TRBD2 (5 bases). The CDR3 is 14 amino acids. Trimming pared 3 bases from V and 5 bases from J, leaving 13 bases between. Germline-derived CDR1 and CDR2 are KGHSH and LQKENI. The CDR3 protein is CASSPGTREETQYF. DNA for the CDR3: TGTGCCAGCTCACCCGGAACTAGAGAGGAGACCCAGTACTTC.

The chain recombines TRBV7-9 with TRBJ2-3; 8 bases fit TRBD1. The CDR3 runs to 14 residues. The germline gives CDR1 SEHNR, CDR2 FQNEAQ (reference sequence). The trim removed 4 bases at V and 6 bases at J, leaving 6 bases unmatched. The CDR3 loop is CASSYDRGIDTQYF. The CDR3 DNA reads as TGTGCCAGCAGCTACGACAGGGGTATCGATACGCAGTATTTT.

This clone occurred once. CDR3: CASSLVRLAGYYNEQFF. CDR3 DNA sequence: TGTGCCAGCAGCTTGGTTCGACTAGCGGGATACTACAATGAGCAGTTCTTC. The chain recombines TRBV7-8 with TRBJ2-1; 11 bases map to TRBD2. The J segment lost 3 bases and the V segment lost 3 bases, leaving 7 bases of the junction unmatched. Germline V gene sequence: CDR1 SGHVS, CDR2 FQNEAQ. The CDR3 is 17 residues long.

The chain is built from TRBV28 and TRBJ1-3; 9 bases match TRBD1. V dropped 4 bases and J dropped 14; count of bases not matched to a gene: 24. The CDR3 is 18 residues long. Per the germline V gene, CDR1 is MDHEN and CDR2 is SYDVKM. The CDR3 coding sequence is TGTGCCAGCAGTTGGGGGACAGGGAGAGCGGGACAACGCGCCAATCTATATTTT. Its protein is CASSWGTGRAGQRANLYF.

The rearrangement links TRBV6-5 to TRBJ2-2; D is unresolved. Trimming shortened V by 6 bases and J by 4 bases, and 6 bases separated the two germline ends. Germline CDR1 is MNHEY and CDR2 is SVGAGI. The CDR3 runs 12 residues. The chain's CDR3 is CASRSGTGELFF. The CDR3 bases are TGTGCCAGCAGGTCAGGCACCGGGGAGCTGTTTTTT.

The chain combines TRBV6-4 with TRBJ2-1; TRBD1 is a possible D gene (6 bases). Germline V gene lookup returns CDR1 MRHNA and CDR2 SNTAGT. Trimming cost V 5 bases and J 2 bases, with 13 bases left between them. The length of the CDR3 is 15 residues. The CDR3 protein is CASSPQGNTYNEQFF. In nucleotides, the CDR3 is TGTGCCAGCAGTCCTCAGGGGAACACCTACAATGAGCAGTTCTTC.

The rearrangement joins TRBV15 to TRBJ1-2, with TRBD1 matching over 8 bases. Trimming took 4 bases from V and 3 from J; bases not matched to a gene: 7. Germline-derived CDR1 and CDR2 are LNHNV and YYDKDF (reference sequence). This CDR3 spans 15 amino acids. The CDR3 protein is CATSTSGGFDYGYTF. The CDR3 bases are TGTGCCACCAGCACTTCAGGGGGCTTCGACTATGGCTACACCTTC. The full variable domain, in which reference TRBV15 and TRBJ1-2 provide the parts outside the CDR3, is DAMVIQNPRYQVTQFGKPVTLSCSQTLNHNVMYWYQQKSSQAPKLLFHYYDKDFNNEADTPDNFQSRRPNTSFCFLDIRSPGLGDTAMYLCATSTSGGFDYGYTFGSGTRLTVV.

The chain combines TRBV12-3 or TRBV12-4 with TRBJ1-1; D call uncertain. The CDR3 spans 11 residues. The germline V and J ends were trimmed by 4 bases and 4 bases, with 4 bases remaining between them. DNA for the CDR3: TGTGCCAGCAGTTCCCCCACTGAAGCTTTCTTT. It encodes CASSSPTEAFF.

The chain employs TRBV19 and TRBJ1-6; 9 bases are shared with TRBD1. J gave up 9 bases and V 5 bases, and 8 bases lay outside the gene matches. CDR1 LNHDA and CDR2 SQIVND come from the germline V gene (reference sequence). CDR3 length equals 15 residues. CDR3 sequence reads: CASSVGQGGSSPLHF. The CDR3 DNA reads TGTGCCAGTAGTGTGGGACAGGGAGGCTCTTCACCCCTCCACTTT.

V usage is TRBV3-1 (or the pseudogene TRBV3-2) and J usage is TRBJ1-1, with a possible D match to TRBD1 (5 bases). CDR1 is LGHDT and CDR2 is YNNKEL in the germline V gene (reference sequence). The CDR3 is 13 residues long. V was cut by 10 bases and J by 7 bases, with 19 bases left in between. CDR3: CATYGAEVGEAFF. The CDR3 region has the DNA TGTGCCACCTACGGGGCCGAGGTAGGTGAAGCTTTCTTT.

The chain uses TRBV24-1 and TRBJ2-7; D perhaps matches TRBD2 (5 bases). The length of the CDR3 is 16 residues. The V gene lost 3 bases and the J gene lost 0 bases, with 14 bases spanning the gap. Germline V CDR1 and CDR2: KGHDR, SFDVKD. The chain's CDR3 is CATSDTRATSSYEQYF. For the CDR3, the DNA is TGTGCCACCAGTGATACAAGGGCAACTAGCTCCTACGAGCAGTACTTC.

The chain carries TRBV11-2 and TRBJ1-2, with D unresolved. Deletions cut 1 base from V and 0 bases from J, with 6 bases between. This CDR3 is built from 14 residues. In germline, CDR1 is SGHAT, CDR2 FQNNGV. As DNA, the CDR3 is TGTGCCAGCAGCTTAGTGACACCTAACTATGGCTACACCTTC. Translation gives CASSLVTPNYGYTF.

This chain links TRBV28 with TRBJ1-6; 10 bases are a match to TRBD1. The CDR3 length is 15 residues. CDR1 MDHEN and CDR2 SYDVKM come from the germline V gene. Trimming took 5 bases from V and 9 from J; bases not matched to a gene: 7. The CDR3 region is CASSTWTGGGSPLHF. CDR3 DNA: TGTGCCAGCAGTACCTGGACAGGGGGGGGTTCACCCCTCCACTTT. Using reference TRBV28 and TRBJ1-6 for the parts outside the CDR3, the full variable domain is DVKVTQSSRYLVKRTGEKVFLECVQDMDHENMFWYRQDPGLGLRLIYFSYDVKMKEKGDIPEGYSVSREKKERFSLILESASTNQTSMYLCASSTWTGGGSPLHFGNGTRLTVT.

The rearrangement joins TRBV27 to TRBJ2-6; no definite D call. Per the germline V gene, CDR1 is MNHEY and CDR2 is SMNVEV (reference sequence). Trimming stripped 5 bases from V and 0 bases from J, with 5 bases between. This CDR3 is 14 amino acids long. Here the CDR3 reads CASSLSSGANVLTF. Here the CDR3 DNA reads TGTGCCAGCAGTCTAAGCTCTGGGGCCAACGTCCTGACTTTC.